Each of the 5 T cell receptor beta chains below was sequenced from the same sample in a study of T-cell memory formation after mild COVID-19. One entry per CDR3 protein, called by TCRdb with MiXCR from the 5' RACE reads. The sample gives 560,000 or so distinct CDR3 sequences, approximately 15% of which show up once; just over 8% is in the top ten. The sequencing sample was made of PBMCs or a T cell subset sorted from them (not recorded which). Receptors were obtained from an adult woman who had mild COVID-19 (a few samples of this study predate the infection). Cell type and time point are not known.

This chain links TRBV6-2 or TRBV6-3 with TRBJ2-7; no firm D call. V was clipped by 2 bases and J by 6 bases, with 11 bases between them. The CDR3 spans 13 residues. CDR1 MNHEY and CDR2 SVGEGT come from the germline V gene. CDR3 DNA sequence: TGTGCCAGCAGTTACCACGCCTTGGTCGAGCAGTACTTC. Translation gives CASSYHALVEQYF.

V is TRBV25-1 and J is TRBJ1-1; 7 bases fit TRBD1. V was pared by 4 bases and J by 1 base, with 9 bases of the junction left unmatched. CDR1 MGHDK and CDR2 SYGVNS come from the germline V gene. The CDR3 spans 16 residues. CDR3 bases: TGTGCCAGCAGTGCCTTCACTCAGGGGGAGAACACTGAAGCTTTCTTT. Translation gives CASSAFTQGENTEAFF.

The chain couples TRBV6-5 to TRBJ1-3; D not resolved. CDR3 length: 13 amino acids. Deletions cut 6 bases from V and 0 bases from J, with 6 bases between. Germline V gives CDR1 MNHEY, CDR2 SVGAGI. CDR3 residues: CASRLNSGNTIYF. CDR3 bases: TGTGCCAGCAGGCTCAACTCTGGAAACACCATATATTTT.

The rearrangement uses TRBV12-3 or TRBV12-4 and TRBJ1-5; a weak D match, TRBD1 (5 bases). V was trimmed by 3 bases and J by 0 bases, leaving 12 bases between them. The CDR3 contains 16 residues. The CDR3 DNA is TGTGCCAGCAGTTTGAATCCAGGGACTAGCAATCAGCCCCAGCATTTT. As protein: CASSLNPGTSNQPQHF.

On this clonotype: The junction does not match germline at one end; this may be a read error. The V and J genes are TRBV20-1 and TRBJ2-7; D is unclear. Germline CDR1 and CDR2: DFQATT and SNEGSKA (reference sequence). The CDR3 contains 13 residues. In DNA, the CDR3 is TGCAGAGCTACCCGGCCCCCGTCCTACGAGCAGTACTTC. Amino acids: CRATRPPSYEQYF.